The source of this T cell receptor beta chain is a study of blood T cell repertoires in COVID-19. Trimming cost V 1 base and J 11 bases, with 14 bases left between them. This CDR3 has 13 amino acids. Germline values: CDR1 LNHDA, CDR2 SQIVND (reference sequence). Method: immunoSEQ multiplex PCR; TCRdb's copy keeps in-frame clones and lacks some. Here the sample spans over 85,000 clones, nearly 90% being singletons. This clone was seen more than once but under ten times. The V call is TRBV19, the J call TRBJ1-1; D uncertain. This receptor was obtained from a man aged 50-60 years with active COVID-19. Sequenced sample: peripheral blood. CDR3 sequence (DNA): TGTGCCAGTAGTATAGGATCCGCGGCCCGGGCTTTCTTT. This sequence encodes CASSIGSAARAFF.